A single sample is the source of the 10 T cell receptor beta chains below, sequenced in a study of blood T cell repertoires in COVID-19. The protocol was immunoSEQ multiplex PCR, while the TCRdb copy is restricted to in-frame clones and leaves out a portion. The sample holds 120,000 to 150,000 clones, 79% seen once. The sequenced sample was peripheral blood. The receptor set was obtained from a middle-aged man with active or convalescent COVID-19.

The chain couples TRBV6-2 or TRBV6-3 to TRBJ2-7, with 8 bases that match TRBD2. This CDR3 has 17 residues. V lost 0 bases, J lost 2 bases, and 9 bases stayed unmatched. Per germline, CDR1 MNHEY and CDR2 SVGEGT. The CDR3 DNA reads TGTGCCAGCAGTTACTCGGGACTAGGACAGCAAGCCTACGAGCAGTACTTC. This codes for CASSYSGLGQQAYEQYF.

The genes are TRBV28 and TRBJ2-7, with 9 bases that match TRBD2. This CDR3 comprises 13 residues. Germline lookup yields CDR1 MDHEN and CDR2 SYDVKM. V shed 6 bases, J shed 3 bases, and the junction held 3 bases outside the gene matches. This CDR3 reads CASRTTSGYEQYF. CDR3 bases: TGTGCCAGCAGGACGACTAGCGGCTACGAGCAGTACTTC.

CDR3 in amino acids: CASSLHLAGVYEQYF. The CDR3, as DNA: TGTGCCAGCAGTTTACACCTAGCGGGAGTTTACGAGCAGTACTTC. The chain recombines TRBV28 with TRBJ2-7; 10 bases align to TRBD2. V trimming: 2 bases; J trimming: 4 bases; junction bases outside the gene matches: 5. Germline V gives CDR1 MDHEN, CDR2 SYDVKM. The CDR3 runs to 15 residues.

The table lists this clone with a few counts. The chain uses TRBV10-1 and TRBJ2-7; TRBD2 aligns across 8 bases. Germline trimming cut 6 bases from V and 3 bases from J; bases unmatched to any gene: 4. There are 13 residues in the CDR3. Germline CDR1 is WNHNN and CDR2 is SYGVQD (reference sequence). This chain's CDR3 is CASSPGLGYEQYF. The CDR3 nucleotides are TGCGCCAGCAGCCCGGGACTAGGCTACGAGCAGTACTTC.

This chain uses TRBV11-2 with TRBJ2-3, with TRBD2 matching 8 bases. CDR1 is SGHAT, CDR2 FQNNGV, per germline. After removal of 8 bases from V and 2 bases from J, the junction contained 21 bases not matched to a gene. This CDR3 is 19 amino acids long. CDR3 DNA sequence: TGTGCCAGCGGTCACAGACCACGACCAGCGGGGGAGGTCACAGATACGCAGTATTTT. It translates to CASGHRPRPAGEVTDTQYF.

V is TRBV19 and J is TRBJ1-5; D gene unclear. CDR1 is LNHDA and CDR2 is SQIVND in the germline V gene (reference sequence). The V end was cut by 1 base, the J end by 3 bases, with 7 bases between. CDR3 length: 14 residues. The CDR3 region has the DNA TGTGCCAGTAGTATAGTCGACTCCAATCAGCCCCAGCATTTT. Its protein product is CASSIVDSNQPQHF.

The chain recombines TRBV5-1 with TRBJ1-1; tentative D call: TRBD1 (6 bases). Trimming left V 3 bases short and J 1 base short, with 10 bases between. The CDR3 sequence is 14 residues long. Germline CDR1 reads SGHRS; CDR2 reads YFSETQ. The CDR3: CASSSGQQNTEAFF. The CDR3 DNA reads TGCGCCAGCAGCTCGGGACAACAGAACACTGAAGCTTTCTTT.

The gene calls are TRBV27 and TRBJ2-7; 7 bases match TRBD1. V dropped 5 bases and J dropped 3; count of bases not matched to a gene: 1. Germline V CDR1 and CDR2: MNHEY, SMNVEV (reference sequence). This CDR3 has 12 amino acids. The CDR3 bases are TGTGCCAGCAGTCACAGGGGCTACGAGCAGTACTTC. Its translation is CASSHRGYEQYF.

V and J are TRBV24-1 and TRBJ2-3; possible D gene TRBD2, 7 bases. With 5 bases removed from V and 7 bases from J, the gap between germline ends came to 12 bases. The CDR3 contains 13 residues. Looked up from germline, CDR1 is KGHDR and CDR2 is SFDVKD. The CDR3 DNA is TGTGCCACCAGTGGGGGGGGGCTGTATACGCAGTATTTT. This encodes CATSGGGLYTQYF.

CDR3 amino acids: CASSPSTGDLYYEQYF. In nucleotides, the CDR3 is TGCGCCAGCAGCCCATCTACAGGGGACCTCTACTACGAGCAGTACTTC. V is TRBV5-1 and J is TRBJ2-7, with TRBD1 matching 7 bases. Per germline, CDR1 SGHRS and CDR2 YFSETQ. The J segment lost 3 bases and the V segment lost 4 bases, leaving 13 bases of the junction unmatched. This CDR3 comprises 16 residues. Complete variable domain (other parts from reference TRBV5-1 and TRBJ2-7): KAGVTQTPRYLIKTRGQQVTLSCSPISGHRSVSWYQQTPGQGLQFLFEYFSETQRNKGNFPGRFSGRQFSNSRSEMNVSTLELGDSALYLCASSPSTGDLYYEQYFGPGTRLTVT.